The subject of this entry is one TCR beta chain. Its specificity is unknown. This specimen belongs to a study of cytomegalovirus exposure and HLA in healthy donors. For the study at large: A prior analysis found roughly 110 million unique TCR beta sequences from 150 million to 200 million T cells. Whole-study results and caveats: Later analysis suggested links between common viral pathogens and several top significant clusters. A later examination showed that TCR association rates differed by HLA locus, with DRB1 most and HLA-C fewest.

Healthy bone marrow donors made up the donor group. Per germline, CDR1 DFQATT and CDR2 SNEGSKA (reference sequence). Trimming took off 5 bases at V and 7 bases at J, with 8 bases between the two ends. There are 10 residues in the CDR3. The PCR employed 60 Vbeta primers together with 13 Jbeta primers. Profiling relied on immunoSEQ multiplex PCR, and the TCRdb table lists in-frame clones only, not all of them. This table has 120,000 or so clones, over 75% appearing once. Source material: PBMCs. This TCR was sampled from a woman aged 18-30 years in good health and CMV-seronegative. The J gene is TRBJ2-5, the V gene TRBV20-1; D gene unclear. The CDR3 loop is CSAWAGTQYF. CDR3 in DNA: TGCAGTGCTTGGGCAGGGACCCAGTACTTC.